Sequencing of this T cell receptor (beta chain) was carried out in a study of T-cell memory formation after mild COVID-19. Study details: There were largely donor-specific TCR clusters.

After 5'RACE with constant-segment primers, TCR alpha and TCR beta cDNA libraries carrying sample barcodes and UMIs were obtained. TCRdb passed the 5' RACE reads through MiXCR, listing each CDR3 protein once. The repertoire holds 300,000 to 350,000 distinct CDR3 sequences, over 10% seen once, with 20% to 25% in the top ten. Overall study findings and caveats: Among CD4+ contracting clones, most were CM and EM, and CD8+ ones EMRA. Whereas later expanders leaned CD4+, clones contracting day 15 to 85 showed a balanced CD4/CD8 makeup.

The CDR3 totals 14 residues. Germline CDR1 and CDR2: LGHNA and YSLEER. J gave up 7 bases and V 3 bases, and 2 bases lay outside the gene matches. This clonotype has at least ten counts. Its cognate antigen is unknown. The chain carries TRBV4-3 and TRBJ1-3, with TRBD1 matching over 11 bases. This receptor was taken from a man in his late teens or twenties who had mild COVID-19 (a few samples of this study predate the infection). Cell type and time point are not known. Sequenced: PBMCs or a T cell subset sorted from them (not recorded which). The DNA for the CDR3 is TGCGCCAGCAGCCAGGACAGGGGGCTTAACACCATATATTTT. Translated, it gives CASSQDRGLNTIYF.